This TCR beta chain was captured in a study of Graves' ophthalmopathy and Graves' hyperthyroidism. Study at large: Specimen type is peripheral blood, obtained at initial diagnosis before any treatment.

The sequenced template was RNA, covering the TCR beta CDR3 region. Investigators did first-round RT-PCR with HTBI primers, then second-round multiplex PCR. TCRdb used MiXCR to reprocess the multiplex PCR reads, holding one entry per CDR3 protein. The sample yields about 210,000 distinct CDR3 sequences, roughly 27% seen once. Among the exclusions were patients with other autoimmune diseases, uncontrolled infections, pregnancy or lactation. Study observations and caveats: Ophthalmopathy versus stable hyperthyroidism: 13-signature model gave 85% to 90% sensitivity, 80% to 84% specificity. Among thyroid clonotypes expanded above 0.001 frequency, most also appeared in blood.

CDR1 and CDR2 (germline): MNHNS, SASEGT. CDR3 length equals 11 residues. The germline V and J ends were trimmed by 5 bases and 11 bases, with 12 bases remaining between them. Comments on this clonotype: The antigen remains unidentified.

The TCR comes from a man aged 50-60 years with Graves' ophthalmopathy. Sequencing input: peripheral blood. The chain employs TRBV6-1 and TRBJ1-1; D remains ambiguous. CDR3 region: CASSQEVMAFF. CDR3 in DNA: TGTGCCAGCAGTCAGGAGGTGATGGCTTTCTTT.